The subject of this entry is one T cell receptor beta chain. Its antigen remains unknown. This CDR3 comprises 16 residues. V was pared by 4 bases and J by 1 base, with 8 bases of the junction left unmatched. The V gene's germline CDR1 is MDHEN and CDR2 SYDVKM. Clones were sequenced by immunoSEQ multiplex PCR, and TCRdb holds only the in-frame ones, with some missing. Of around 200,000 clones in the sample, 85% to 90% were seen once. This entry is derived from a study of T cell responses to AZD1222 COVID-19 vaccine. Points from the study as a whole: Baseline testing showed seropositivity in only six AZD1222 recipients. Donors were largely white British and mainly female; clonal diversity was possibly underestimated.

V is TRBV28 and J is TRBJ2-3; 7 bases map to TRBD1. This specimen consisted of peripheral blood, obtained 28 days after the second AZD1222 dose. This clonotype was obtained from an adult who received the AZD1222 COVID-19 vaccine. For the CDR3, the DNA is TGTGCCAGCAGTTCAACAGGGGCCGCGGGCACAGATACGCAGTATTTT. Translation: CASSSTGAAGTDTQYF.